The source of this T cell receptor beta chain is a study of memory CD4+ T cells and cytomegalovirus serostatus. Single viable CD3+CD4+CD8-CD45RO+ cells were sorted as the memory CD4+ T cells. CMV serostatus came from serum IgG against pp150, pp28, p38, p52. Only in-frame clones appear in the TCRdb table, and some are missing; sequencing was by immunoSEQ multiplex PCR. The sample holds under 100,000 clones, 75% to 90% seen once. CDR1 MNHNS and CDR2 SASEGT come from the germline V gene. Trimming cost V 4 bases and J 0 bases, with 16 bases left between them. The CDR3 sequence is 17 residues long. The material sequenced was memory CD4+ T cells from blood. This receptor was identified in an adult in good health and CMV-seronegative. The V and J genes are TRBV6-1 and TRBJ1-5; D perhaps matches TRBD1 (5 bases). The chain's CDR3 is CASSGGRESYSNQPQHF. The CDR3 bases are TGTGCCAGCAGTGGAGGCAGGGAAAGCTATAGCAATCAGCCCCAGCATTTT.